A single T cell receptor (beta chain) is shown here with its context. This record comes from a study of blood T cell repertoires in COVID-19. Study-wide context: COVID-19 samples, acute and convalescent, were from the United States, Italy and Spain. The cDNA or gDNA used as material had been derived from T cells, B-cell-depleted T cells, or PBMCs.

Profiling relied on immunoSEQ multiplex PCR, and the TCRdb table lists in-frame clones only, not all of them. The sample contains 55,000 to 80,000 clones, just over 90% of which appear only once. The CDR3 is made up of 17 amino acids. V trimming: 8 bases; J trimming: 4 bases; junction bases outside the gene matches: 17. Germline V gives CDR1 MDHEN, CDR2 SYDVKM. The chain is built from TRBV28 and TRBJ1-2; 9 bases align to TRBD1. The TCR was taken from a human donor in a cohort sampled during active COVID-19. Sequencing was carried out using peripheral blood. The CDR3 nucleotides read TGTGCCAGCTGGAATCCGGGACAGGGTCTTTTCGGCTATGGCTACACCTTC. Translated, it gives CASWNPGQGLFGYGYTF.